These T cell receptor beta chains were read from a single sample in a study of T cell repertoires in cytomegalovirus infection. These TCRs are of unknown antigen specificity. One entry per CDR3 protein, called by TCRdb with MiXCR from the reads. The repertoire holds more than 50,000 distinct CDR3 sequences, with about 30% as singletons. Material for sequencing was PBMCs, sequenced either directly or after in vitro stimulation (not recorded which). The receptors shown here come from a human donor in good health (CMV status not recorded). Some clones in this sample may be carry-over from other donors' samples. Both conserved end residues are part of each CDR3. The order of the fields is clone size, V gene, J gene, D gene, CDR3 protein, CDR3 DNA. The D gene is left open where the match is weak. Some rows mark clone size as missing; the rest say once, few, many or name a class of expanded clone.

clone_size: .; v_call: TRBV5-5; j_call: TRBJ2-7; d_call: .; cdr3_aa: CASSFDGYEQYF; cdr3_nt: TGTGCCAGCAGCTTTGACGGCTACGAGCAGTACTTC
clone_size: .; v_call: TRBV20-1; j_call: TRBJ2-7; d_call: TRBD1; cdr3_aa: CSANLQGDRQYF; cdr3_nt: TGCAGTGCTAATCTCCAGGGGGATCGGCAGTACTTC
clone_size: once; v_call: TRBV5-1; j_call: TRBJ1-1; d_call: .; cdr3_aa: CASSTFQGSYTEAFF; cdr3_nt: TGCGCCAGCAGCACTTTTCAGGGGTCTTACACTGAAGCTTTCTTT
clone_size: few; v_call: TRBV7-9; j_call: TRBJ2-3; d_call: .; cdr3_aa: CASSFTPSADTQYF; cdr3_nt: TGTGCCAGCAGCTTCACCCCTTCGGCAGATACGCAGTATTTT
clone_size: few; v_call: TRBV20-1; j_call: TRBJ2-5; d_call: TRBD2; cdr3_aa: CSANRIAGQETQYF; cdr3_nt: TGCAGTGCTAATCGTATAGCGGGACAAGAGACCCAGTACTTC
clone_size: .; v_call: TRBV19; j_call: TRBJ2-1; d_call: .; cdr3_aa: CASRKTGYNEQFF; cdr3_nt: TGTGCCAGTAGAAAAACAGGTTATAATGAGCAGTTCTTC
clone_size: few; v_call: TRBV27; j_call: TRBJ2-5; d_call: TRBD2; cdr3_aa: CASSPGGKRGNQETQYF; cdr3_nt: TGTGCCAGCAGCCCCGGGGGGAAGCGGGGGAACCAAGAGACCCAGTACTTC
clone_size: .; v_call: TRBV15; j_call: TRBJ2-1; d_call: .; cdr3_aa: CATSRGTASSYNEQFF; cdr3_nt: TGTGCCACCAGCAGAGGGACAGCAAGCTCCTACAATGAGCAGTTCTTC
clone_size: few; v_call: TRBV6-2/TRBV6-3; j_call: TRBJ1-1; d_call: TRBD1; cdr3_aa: CASSYDGTGENTEAFF; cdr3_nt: TGTGCCAGCAGTTACGATGGGACAGGTGAGAACACTGAAGCTTTCTTT
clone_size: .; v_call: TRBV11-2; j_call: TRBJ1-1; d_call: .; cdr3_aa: CASSSKEITEAFF; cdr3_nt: TGTGCCAGCAGCTCCAAGGAGATCACTGAAGCTTTCTTT
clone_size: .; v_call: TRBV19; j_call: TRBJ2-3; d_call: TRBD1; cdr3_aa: CASSIAGGADTQYF; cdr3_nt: TGTGCCAGTAGTATAGCAGGGGGCGCAGATACGCAGTATTTT
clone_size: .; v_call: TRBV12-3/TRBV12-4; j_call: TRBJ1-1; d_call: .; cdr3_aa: CASSPPWGNTEAFF; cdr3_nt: TGTGCCAGCAGTCCCCCTTGGGGGAACACTGAAGCTTTCTTT
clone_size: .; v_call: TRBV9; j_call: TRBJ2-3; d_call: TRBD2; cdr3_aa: CASSALAGGRGTDTQYF; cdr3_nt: TGTGCCAGCAGCGCTCTAGCGGGGGGACGTGGCACAGATACGCAGTATTTT
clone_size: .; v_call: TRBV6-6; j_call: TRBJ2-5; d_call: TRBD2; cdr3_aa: CASCRTSGGETQYF; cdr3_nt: TGTGCCAGCTGCCGGACTAGCGGGGGTGAGACCCAGTACTTC
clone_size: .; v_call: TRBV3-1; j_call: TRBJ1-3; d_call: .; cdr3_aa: CASSDPPGATGNTIYF; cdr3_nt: TGTGCCAGCAGCGACCCCCCGGGCGCGACTGGAAACACCATATATTTT
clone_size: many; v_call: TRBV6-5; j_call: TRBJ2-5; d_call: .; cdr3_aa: CASSYSFRVETQYF; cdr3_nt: TGTGCCAGCAGTTACTCGTTTCGGGTGGAGACCCAGTACTTC
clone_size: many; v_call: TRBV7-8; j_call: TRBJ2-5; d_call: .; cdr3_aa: CASSPHVGAQETQYF; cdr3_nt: TGTGCCAGCAGCCCCCATGTCGGGGCGCAAGAGACCCAGTACTTC
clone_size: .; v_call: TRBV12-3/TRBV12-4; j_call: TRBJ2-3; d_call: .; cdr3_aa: CASRNTGLQDTQYF; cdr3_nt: TGTGCCAGCAGGAACACAGGGCTTCAAGATACGCAGTATTTT
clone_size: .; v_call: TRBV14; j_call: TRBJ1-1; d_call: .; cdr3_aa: CASSQTVNTEAFF; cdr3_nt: TGTGCCAGCAGCCAAACGGTAAACACTGAAGCTTTCTTT
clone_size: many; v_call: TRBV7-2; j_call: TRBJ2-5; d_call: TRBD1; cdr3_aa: CASSLVGTGAKETQYF; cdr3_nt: TGTGCCAGCAGCTTAGTAGGGACAGGGGCCAAAGAGACCCAGTACTTC
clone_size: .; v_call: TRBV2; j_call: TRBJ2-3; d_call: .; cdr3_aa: CASRESTDTQYF; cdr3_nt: TGTGCCAGCAGGGAAAGCACAGATACGCAGTATTTT
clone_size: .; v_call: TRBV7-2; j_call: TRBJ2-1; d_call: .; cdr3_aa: CASSLLRLRSGEQFF; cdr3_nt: TGTGCCAGCAGCTTACTCAGGTTGCGGTCGGGTGAGCAGTTCTTC
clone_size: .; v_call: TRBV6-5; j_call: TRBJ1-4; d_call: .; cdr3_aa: CASSSGLLGEKLFF; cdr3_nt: TGTGCCAGCAGCTCCGGACTGCTTGGCGAAAAACTGTTTTTT
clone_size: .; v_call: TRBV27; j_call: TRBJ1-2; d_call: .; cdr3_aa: CASSWGALGGYTF; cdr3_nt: TGTGCCAGCAGTTGGGGCGCGCTGGGCGGCTACACCTTC
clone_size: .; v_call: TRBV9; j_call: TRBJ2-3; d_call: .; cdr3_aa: CASSAGSTDTQYF; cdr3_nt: TGTGCCAGCAGCGCCGGGAGCACAGATACGCAGTATTTT
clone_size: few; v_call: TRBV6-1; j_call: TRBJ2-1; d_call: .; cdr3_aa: CASNRVNNEQFF; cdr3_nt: TGTGCCAGCAACAGGGTTAACAATGAGCAGTTCTTC
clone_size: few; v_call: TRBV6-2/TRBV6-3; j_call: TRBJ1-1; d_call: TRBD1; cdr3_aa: CAIQQGARAEAFF; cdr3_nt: TGTGCCATTCAACAGGGGGCGAGGGCTGAAGCTTTCTTT
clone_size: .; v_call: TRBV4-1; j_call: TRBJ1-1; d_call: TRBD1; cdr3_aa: CASSQAFGQGSVLAFF; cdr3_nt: TGCGCCAGCAGCCAAGCTTTCGGACAGGGGAGTGTGTTGGCTTTCTTT
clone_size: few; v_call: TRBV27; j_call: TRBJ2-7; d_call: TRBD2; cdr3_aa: CATLAGGAPVGEQYF; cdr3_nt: TGTGCCACCCTAGCGGGGGGGGCCCCGGTGGGCGAGCAGTACTTC